The next 8 T cell receptor beta chains were all read from a single sample in a study of control samples from healthy donors and cancer patients. Assay used: immunoSEQ multiplex PCR; TCRdb lists only in-frame clones, some missing. The sample yields some 170,000 clones, 96% seen once. The sequenced material came from blood. These receptors were taken from a young woman in good health.

The rearrangement links TRBV7-2 to TRBJ2-7, with D perhaps being TRBD1 or TRBD2 (5 bases each). V was shortened by 6 bases and J by 2 bases, with 17 bases between the two germline ends. The germline V gene encodes CDR1 SGHTA and CDR2 FQGNSA. This CDR3 has 15 amino acids. CDR3 sequence reads: CASRITGATTYEQYF. The CDR3 DNA is TGTGCCAGCAGAATCACCGGGGCAACTACCTACGAGCAGTACTTC.

This clone was seen just once. As DNA, the CDR3 is TGTGCCAGCAGCTTAGAGACCTTGAGCTCCTACGAGCAGTACTTC. Its protein product is CASSLETLSSYEQYF. The chain links TRBV7-9 to TRBJ2-7; D unresolved. Trimming cost V 1 base and J 0 bases, with 10 bases left between them. The CDR3 is made up of 15 amino acids. The V gene's germline CDR1 is SEHNR and CDR2 FQNEAQ (reference sequence).

This sequence joins TRBV10-3 and TRBJ2-2; the D gene could be TRBD1 or TRBD2 (5 bases each). The V gene's germline CDR1 is ENHRY and CDR2 SYGVKD. The CDR3 sequence is 13 residues long. Trimming left V 4 bases short and J 8 bases short, with 11 bases between. CDR3 in DNA: TGTGCCATCAGTGGGGGACCTCTTGGGGAGCTGTTTTTT. It specifies CAISGGPLGELFF.

The chain carries TRBV15 and TRBJ2-2; 12 bases match TRBD2. V lost 3 bases to trimming and J lost 4 bases; unmatched junction nucleotides: 0. CDR3 length: 15 amino acids. Germline values: CDR1 LNHNV, CDR2 YYDKDF (reference sequence). DNA of the CDR3: TGTGCCACCAGCAGGGGACTAGCGGGCACCGGGGAGCTGTTTTTT. Protein sequence: CATSRGLAGTGELFF.

This rearrangement joins TRBV27 to TRBJ2-7; TRBD2 aligns across 12 bases. CDR1 and CDR2 from the germline V gene are MNHEY and SMNVEV (reference sequence). Trimming removed 4 bases from V and 4 bases from J; junction bases left unmatched: 2. The CDR3 is 14 residues long. The CDR3, as DNA: TGTGCCAGCAGTTCTACTAGCGGGGGGTACGAGCAGTACTTC. This translates into CASSSTSGGYEQYF.

The chain links TRBV28 to TRBJ1-2; 7 nucleotides match TRBD1. Trimming at V came to 6 bases and at J to 7 bases, leaving 11 bases not matched to a gene. This CDR3 spans 14 amino acids. The germline gives CDR1 MDHEN, CDR2 SYDVKM. For the CDR3, the DNA is TGTGCCAGCAGGTCAATTACAGGGGAACTTGGCTACACCTTC. Its translation: CASRSITGELGYTF.

V gene TRBV7-9 combines with J gene TRBJ2-7, with 9 nucleotides matching TRBD1. The germline V gene encodes CDR1 SEHNR and CDR2 FQNEAQ (reference sequence). The CDR3 loop spans 15 amino acids. Trimming cost V 5 bases and J 3 bases; bases outside gene matches: 8. The CDR3 DNA reads as TGTGCCAGCAGCACTATTGGACAGGGGTACTACGAGCAGTACTTC. Translating gives CASSTIGQGYYEQYF.

The V call is TRBV9, the J call TRBJ2-5; no clear D gene. The CDR3 has 15 amino acids. V was shortened by 0 bases and J by 2 bases, with 11 bases between the two germline ends. The germline V gene has CDR1 SGDLS and CDR2 YYNGEE. CDR3 loop: CASSVAGSVQETQYF. Here the CDR3 DNA reads TGTGCCAGCAGCGTAGCTGGGTCGGTGCAAGAGACCCAGTACTTC.